Listed below are T cell receptor beta chains from one sample, sequenced in a study of cytomegalovirus exposure and HLA in healthy donors. Only in-frame clones appear in the TCRdb table, and some are missing; sequencing was by immunoSEQ multiplex PCR. The data hold some 170,000 clones, with approximately 75% observed a single time. Sequencing was carried out using PBMCs. Source of these receptors: a man under 40 in good health and CMV-seropositive. Both conserved end residues are part of each CDR3.

TRBJ2-7 TRBV6-5 CASNSGGSGVYEQYF
TRBJ1-2 TRBV10-3 CAISDGDRRNYGYTF
TRBJ2-6 TRBV7-9 CASRGTTGVKGNVLTF
TRBJ2-2 TRBV7-3 CASWATGVLTGELFF
TRBJ1-5 TRBV6-5 CASRPRTAINQPQHF
TRBJ2-6 TRBV2 CASTGQGYSGANVLTF
TRBJ2-7 TRBV9 CASSASGLSYEQYF
TRBJ1-1 TRBV2 CASSRDTEAFF
TRBJ2-7 TRBV7-9 CASRPGQGGLYEQYF
TRBJ2-2 TRBV13 CASSSPGNTGELFF
TRBJ2-1 TRBV25-1 CASSEPNAYREKQFF
TRBJ2-6 TRBV5-6 CASKRTGITGANVLTF
TRBJ1-5 TRBV27 CASSSSGYGNQPQHF
TRBJ2-3 TRBV7-2 CASSLESPQDTQYF
TRBJ1-4 TRBV27 CASSLSQGLAQKLFF
TRBJ2-1 TRBV6-5 CASGYRGNEQFF
TRBJ2-5 TRBV2 CASSGPSGGQETQYF
TRBJ2-1 TRBV7-3 CASSRQRGSSYNEQFF
TRBJ1-5 TRBV5-1 CASSLDRENQPQHF
TRBJ2-7 TRBV7-8 CASVDRWRSYEQYF
TRBJ2-7 TRBV14 CASSPLAGGYEQYF
TRBJ2-3 TRBV11-2 CASSTAATDTQYF
TRBJ2-5 TRBV7-8 CASSLYRVRIETQYF
TRBJ2-2 TRBV5-1 CASSLRQGAGELFF
TRBJ2-7 TRBV19 CASSKEGSSYEQYF
TRBJ1-5 TRBV2 CASSVTGYGNQPQHF
TRBJ2-7 TRBV6-5 CASSYSNRGTVEQYF
TRBJ1-3 TRBV7-2 CASSLATGTGNTIYF
TRBJ1-1 TRBV28 CASSLKTYYGNTEAFF
TRBJ1-2 TRBV21-1 CASRGPGHNYGYTF
TRBJ2-3 TRBV5-6 CASSWAQGDTQYF
TRBJ2-7 TRBV6-5 CASSTRDRTYEQYF
TRBJ1-6 TRBV5-1 CASNQGQNNNSPLHF
TRBJ2-3 TRBV5-4 CASSFLAGKDTQYF
TRBJ2-2 TRBV25-1 CASSSPQGHTGELFF
TRBJ2-3 TRBV4-1 CASSQQGDGQDTQYF
TRBJ2-2 TRBV5-4 CASSFQRGGTGELFF
TRBJ2-7 TRBV10-3 CATAPDYRGYEQYF
TRBJ2-1 TRBV6-5 CASSYSWTGGSNEQFF
TRBJ2-2 TRBV4-1 CASSQPTSGADTGELFF